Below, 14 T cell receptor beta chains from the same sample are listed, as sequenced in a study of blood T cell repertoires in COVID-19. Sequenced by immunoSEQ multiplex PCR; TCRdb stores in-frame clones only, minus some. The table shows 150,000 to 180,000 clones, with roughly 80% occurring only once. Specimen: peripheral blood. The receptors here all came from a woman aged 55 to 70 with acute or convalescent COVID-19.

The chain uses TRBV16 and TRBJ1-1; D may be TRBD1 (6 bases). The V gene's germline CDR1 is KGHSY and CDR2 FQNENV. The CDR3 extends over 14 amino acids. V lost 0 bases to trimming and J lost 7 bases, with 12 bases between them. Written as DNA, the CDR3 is TGTGCCAGCAGCCAATCAGGGGGTCCCGTTGAAGCTTTCTTT. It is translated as CASSQSGGPVEAFF.

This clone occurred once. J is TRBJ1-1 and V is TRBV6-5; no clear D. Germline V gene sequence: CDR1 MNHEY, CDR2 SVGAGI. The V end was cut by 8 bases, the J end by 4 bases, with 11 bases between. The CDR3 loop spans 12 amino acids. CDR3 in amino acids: CASLWSGTEAFF. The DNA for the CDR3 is TGTGCCAGCCTTTGGTCGGGCACTGAAGCTTTCTTT.

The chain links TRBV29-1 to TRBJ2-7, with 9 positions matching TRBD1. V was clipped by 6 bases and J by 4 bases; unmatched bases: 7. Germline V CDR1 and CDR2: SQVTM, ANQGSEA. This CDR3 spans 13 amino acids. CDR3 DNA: TGCAGCGTGCTGGGACAGGGTGGATACGAGCAGTACTTC. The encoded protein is CSVLGQGGYEQYF.

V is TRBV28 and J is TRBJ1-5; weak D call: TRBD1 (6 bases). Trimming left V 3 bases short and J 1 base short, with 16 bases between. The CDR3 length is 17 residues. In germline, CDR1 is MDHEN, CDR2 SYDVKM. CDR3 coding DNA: TGTGCCAGCAGTTTCGGACAGATAAGTCTAAGCAATCAGCCCCAGCATTTT. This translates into CASSFGQISLSNQPQHF. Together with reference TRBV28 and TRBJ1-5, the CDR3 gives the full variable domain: DVKVTQSSRYLVKRTGEKVFLECVQDMDHENMFWYRQDPGLGLRLIYFSYDVKMKEKGDIPEGYSVSREKKERFSLILESASTNQTSMYLCASSFGQISLSNQPQHFGDGTRLSIL.

The CDR3 sequence is CASSLTTDSQETQYF. CDR3 in DNA: TGCGCCAGCAGCTTGACTACCGACTCCCAAGAGACCCAGTACTTC. This chain links TRBV5-1 with TRBJ2-5; D uncertain. The germline V and J ends were trimmed by 1 base and 1 base, with 11 bases remaining between them. This CDR3 has 15 residues. Germline values: CDR1 SGHRS, CDR2 YFSETQ. Based on the CDR3 plus reference TRBV5-1 and TRBJ2-5, the full variable domain is KAGVTQTPRYLIKTRGQQVTLSCSPISGHRSVSWYQQTPGQGLQFLFEYFSETQRNKGNFPGRFSGRQFSNSRSEMNVSTLELGDSALYLCASSLTTDSQETQYFGPGTRLLVL.

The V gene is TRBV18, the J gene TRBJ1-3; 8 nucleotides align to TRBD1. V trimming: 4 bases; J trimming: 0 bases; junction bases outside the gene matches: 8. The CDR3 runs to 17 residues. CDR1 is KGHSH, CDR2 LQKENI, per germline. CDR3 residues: CASSLGTGLGSGNTIYF. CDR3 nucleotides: TGTGCCAGCTCACTGGGGACAGGCCTTGGCTCTGGAAACACCATATATTTT.

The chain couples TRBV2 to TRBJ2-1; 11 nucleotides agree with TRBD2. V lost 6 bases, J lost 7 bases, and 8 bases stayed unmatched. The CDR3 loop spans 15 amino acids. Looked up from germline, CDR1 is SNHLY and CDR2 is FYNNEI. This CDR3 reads CASSGTSGGRNEQFF. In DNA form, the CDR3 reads TGTGCCAGCAGCGGTACTAGCGGGGGTAGGAATGAGCAGTTCTTC.

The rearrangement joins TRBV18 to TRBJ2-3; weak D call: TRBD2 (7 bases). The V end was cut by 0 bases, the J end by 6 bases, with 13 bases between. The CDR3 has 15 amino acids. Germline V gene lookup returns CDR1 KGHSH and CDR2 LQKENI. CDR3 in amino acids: CASSPPGGPWDTQYF. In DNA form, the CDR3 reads TGTGCCAGCTCACCACCGGGGGGGCCGTGGGATACGCAGTATTTT. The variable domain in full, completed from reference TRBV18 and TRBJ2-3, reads NAGVMQNPRHLVRRRGQEARLRCSPMKGHSHVYWYRQLPEEGLKFMVYLQKENIIDESGMPKERFSAEFPKEGPSILRIQQVVRGDSAAYFCASSPPGGPWDTQYFGPGTRLTVL.

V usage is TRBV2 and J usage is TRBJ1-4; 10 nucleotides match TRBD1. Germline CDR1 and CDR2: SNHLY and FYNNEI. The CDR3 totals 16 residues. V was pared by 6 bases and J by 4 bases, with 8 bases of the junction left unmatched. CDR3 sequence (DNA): TGTGCCAGCAGGGGACAGGGGAGGGCCTTTAATGAAAAACTGTTTTTT. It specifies CASRGQGRAFNEKLFF.

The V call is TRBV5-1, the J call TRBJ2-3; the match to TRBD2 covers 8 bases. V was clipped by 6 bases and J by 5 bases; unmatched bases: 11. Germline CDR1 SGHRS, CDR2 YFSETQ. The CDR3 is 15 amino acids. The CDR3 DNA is TGCGCCAGCATTAGGGACGGGGGGGCCTTAGATACGCAGTATTTT. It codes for CASIRDGGALDTQYF.

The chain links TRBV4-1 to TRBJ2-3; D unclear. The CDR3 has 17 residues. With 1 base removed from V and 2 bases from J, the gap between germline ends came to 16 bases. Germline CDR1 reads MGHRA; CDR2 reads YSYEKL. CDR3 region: CASSQAPVGSDTDTQYF. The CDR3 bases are TGCGCCAGCAGCCAAGCTCCAGTGGGCTCGGACACAGATACGCAGTATTTT.

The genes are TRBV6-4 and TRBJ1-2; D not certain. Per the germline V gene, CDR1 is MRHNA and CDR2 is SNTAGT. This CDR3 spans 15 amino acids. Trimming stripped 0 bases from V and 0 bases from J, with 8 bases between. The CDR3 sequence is CASSDSAGSNYGYTF. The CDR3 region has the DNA TGTGCCAGCAGTGACTCGGCAGGATCTAACTATGGCTACACCTTC.

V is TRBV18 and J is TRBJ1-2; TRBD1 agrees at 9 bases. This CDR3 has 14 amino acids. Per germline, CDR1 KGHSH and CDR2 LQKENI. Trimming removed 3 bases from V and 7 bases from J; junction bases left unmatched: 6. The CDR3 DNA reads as TGTGCCAGCTCACCGGACGGGACAGGGATTGGCTACACCTTC. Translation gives CASSPDGTGIGYTF.

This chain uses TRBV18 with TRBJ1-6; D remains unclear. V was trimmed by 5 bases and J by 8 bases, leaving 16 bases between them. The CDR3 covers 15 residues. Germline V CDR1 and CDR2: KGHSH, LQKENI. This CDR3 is CASSNRRGNDSPLHF. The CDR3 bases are TGTGCCAGCTCAAACCGACGGGGAAACGATTCACCCCTCCACTTT.